The sequence of this T cell receptor beta chain was determined in a study of long-term antiretroviral therapy in people with HIV. Study as a whole: Collection dates of the earliest samples fall about a decade before the 2015 immediate-ART recommendation.

CDR1 LGHNA and CDR2 YNFKEQ come from the germline V gene. V was clipped by 3 bases and J by 0 bases; unmatched bases: 3. The length of the CDR3 is 16 residues. Points from the study as a whole: Repertoires in HIV (unlike those of controls) had narrower CDR3 length ranges. Following ART, diversity rose but still fell short of transplant donor controls.

Survey level was the resolution at which the v3.0 immunoSEQ assay ran. Sequencing aimed at about 35,000-50,000 T-cell genomes per sample. Generated by immunoSEQ multiplex PCR, the TCRdb table keeps only in-frame clones and is missing some. The sample includes around 21,000 clones, roughly 80% of them seen just once. As to this clone: Its matching antigen is unknown.

The chain joins TRBV4-2 to TRBJ2-3; 10 nucleotides line up with TRBD2. Sequenced material: unsorted PBMCs, taken 0.2 years after starting antiretroviral therapy. The origin of this receptor is a woman aged 25-40 years with HIV. CDR3 protein: CASSQWTSGSTDTQYF. CDR3 nucleotides: TGTGCCAGCAGCCAGTGGACTAGCGGTAGCACAGATACGCAGTATTTT.